This T cell receptor beta chain was found in a study of radiation and T cells in renal cell carcinoma (dated by TCRdb to the early 2020s). Study-wide context: The samples were drawn from a clinical trial, where primary renal cell carcinomas were treated with 15 Gy of stereotactic body radiation therapy and then removed by nephrectomy 4 weeks afterward. In total, 50 to 55 samples underwent TCR beta sequencing: approximately 25 tumors plus 27 peripheral blood samples. A total of 4,016,671 unique CDR3 nucleotide sequences, encoding roughly 3,000,000 unique CDR3 amino acid sequences, were found across all 50 or so samples.

The paper as a whole reports these results and caveats: Dynamics of the blood repertoire were not tracked past 4 weeks after treatment. Because pretreatment tumor biopsies were not available, the baseline intratumoral presence of clonotypes could not be determined. Effects of radiation dose or scheduling on the TCR repertoire could not be addressed with the single-armed trial design. An increase in top tumor clonotypes in blood was observed from baseline to 2 weeks post-radiation, followed by contraction by 4 weeks, which was taken to suggest transient expansion of tumor-resident clones.

In light of the paper, this sample's time point label describes: blood 2 weeks post-SBRT. The sample's treatment or condition, from its label and the paper: 15 Gy SBRT to primary tumor, nephrectomy 4 weeks later. To track tumor-enriched clonotypes, serial peripheral blood was sampled from radiation-treated patients at baseline and at 2 weeks and 4 weeks after SBRT. Every patient had renal cell carcinoma of clear cell pathology. Genomic DNA for TCR sequencing was prepared using the QIAamp DNA Blood Mini Kit (Qiagen). Samples were included in the analyses only if all quality control checks were passed. Following the manufacturer's recommendations, the immunoSEQ kit was used to generate TCR beta libraries from genomic DNA. To prepare libraries, a first multiplex PCR with proprietary primers was run, followed by a second PCR that added unique barcodes, and a bead cleanup was done after each round. A positive control reaction and a negative control reaction, both provided in the kit, were run with every batch of samples. The final libraries underwent checking on an Agilent 4200 TapeStation D1000 ScreenTape, volumetric pooling, and quantification by qPCR. Sequencing was performed on an Illumina NextSeq500 with a MidOutput 150-cycle cartridge, and 156 Read1 and 15 Index1 cycles were run with kit custom primers. The pooled library was loaded at approximately 1 pM, and 20% PhiX control was spiked in. Per the original workflow: Vendor-processed data were analyzed in R, with a clonotype defined as all T cells sharing the same CDR3 nucleotide sequence. In the clone abundance analyses, frequencies in each sample were normalized to that sample's 10,000 most abundant clones. Public T cell clones, which averaged fewer than five per sample, were removed prior to analysis. An abundance difference of at least 32-fold between compartments was the criterion for calling clonotypes tumor-enriched or baseline blood-enriched. A beta-binomial differential abundance model was applied to find clonotypes that expanded or contracted between blood time points. Similarity between tumor and blood repertoires was quantified using the Baroni-Urbani and Buser coefficient, and groups were compared with two-tailed Wilcoxon tests in R. The clones in this table, taken by TCRdb from immuneACCESS, are in-frame only. Not every clone is retained; where verified, under half of the shortfall comes from an unresolved V gene, and the cause of the rest is unknown. V and J calls and clone size are those listed in that table; D and trimming were worked out from the DNA. Within this sample are around 26,000 clones, with over 70% of them counted one time only. The top ten hold about 33% of the sample.

V is cut back by 5 bases and J by 3 bases, with 8 bases in the junction unmatched. The germline V gene supplies CDR1 SGHDN and CDR2 FVKESK. CDR3 length: 16 amino acids, cysteine to phenylalanine. Only the CDR3 DNA is retained, 48 bases long and in frame from the first base. As to this clone: It has no known antigen specificity. The input lacks base qualities; no much larger clone sits a single base away.

Specimen: blood, collected from a patient whose treatment included radiotherapy and nephrectomy. The clonotype originates from a man aged 60 to 75 with renal cell carcinoma. The rearranged segments are TRBV14 and TRBJ2-1; 9 bases in the middle match TRBD1. The DNA sequence is TGTGCCAGCAGCAGATCCGGGACAGGGCTCTACAATGAGCAGTTCTTC. It codes for CASSRSGTGLYNEQFF.